These T cell receptor beta chains were read from a single sample in a study of T cells in Graves' hyperthyroidism and ophthalmopathy. MiXCR, applied by TCRdb to the multiplex PCR reads, yields one record per CDR3 protein. Among about 700,000 distinct CDR3 sequences listed, 11% to 15% were seen once. Sequencing was done on a sample of blood. These receptors all stem from a woman aged 18-30 years with Graves' hyperthyroidism. Each CDR3 is given with its conserved first and last residue. A D gene is named only where the DNA matches it firmly. Part of the rows lack a size; the others show once, few, many or a class for expanded clones.

v_call	clone_size	j_call	d_call	cdr3_aa	cdr3_nt
TRBV20-1	many	TRBJ1-1	.	CSARYKTPEAFF	TGCAGTGCTAGATACAAGACCCCTGAAGCTTTCTTT
TRBV4-1	many	TRBJ2-7	TRBD2	CASRRGLAGSYEQYF	TGCGCCAGCAGACGCGGACTAGCGGGATCCTACGAGCAGTACTTC
TRBV30	many	TRBJ1-2	.	CAWSPTPYGYTF	TGTGCCTGGAGTCCGACCCCCTATGGCTACACCTTC
TRBV2	many	TRBJ1-6	.	CASNLRESPLHF	TGTGCCAGCAACCTCAGGGAATCACCCCTCCACTTT
TRBV7-9	few	TRBJ1-2	.	CASSLVRANDLLYGYTF	TGTGCCAGCAGCTTAGTTCGGGCGAACGATTTGCTATATGGCTACACCTTC
TRBV9	few	TRBJ2-7	TRBD1	CASSLTGGGGLREQYF	TGTGCCAGCAGTTTGACAGGGGGCGGCGGCTTGAGGGAGCAGTACTTC
TRBV13	many	TRBJ1-6	TRBD1	CASSLGQGPNSPLHF	TGTGCCAGCAGCTTGGGACAGGGCCCCAATTCACCCCTCCACTTT
TRBV10-3	many	TRBJ1-1	.	CAIKGAGLTEAFF	TGTGCCATCAAGGGTGCAGGACTCACTGAAGCTTTCTTT
TRBV4-2	.	TRBJ2-2	.	CASSQVRQRGAGELFF	TGTGCCAGCAGCCAAGTGCGCCAGAGGGGCGCCGGGGAGCTGTTTTTT
TRBV7-9	few	TRBJ2-2	.	CASSLYEKTGELFF	TGTGCCAGCAGCTTATATGAAAAAACCGGGGAGCTGTTTTTT
TRBV12-3/TRBV12-4	many	TRBJ2-1	TRBD2	CASKTSERLDNEQFF	TGTGCCAGCAAGACTAGCGAGCGACTTGACAATGAGCAGTTCTTC
TRBV7-6	many	TRBJ2-1	TRBD2	CASSLAGLAFEQFF	TGTGCCAGCAGCTTAGCGGGACTAGCGTTTGAGCAGTTCTTC